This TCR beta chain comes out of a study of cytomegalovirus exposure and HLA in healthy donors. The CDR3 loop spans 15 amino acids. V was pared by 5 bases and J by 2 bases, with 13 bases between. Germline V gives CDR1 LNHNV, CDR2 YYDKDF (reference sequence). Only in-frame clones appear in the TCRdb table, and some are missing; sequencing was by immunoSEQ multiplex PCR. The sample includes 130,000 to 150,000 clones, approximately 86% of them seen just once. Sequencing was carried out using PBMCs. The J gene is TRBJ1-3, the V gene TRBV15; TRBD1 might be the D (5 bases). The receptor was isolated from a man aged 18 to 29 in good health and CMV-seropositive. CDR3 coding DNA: TGTGCCACCAGCCCGACCGCGGGACCTGGAAACACCATATATTTT. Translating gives CATSPTAGPGNTIYF.